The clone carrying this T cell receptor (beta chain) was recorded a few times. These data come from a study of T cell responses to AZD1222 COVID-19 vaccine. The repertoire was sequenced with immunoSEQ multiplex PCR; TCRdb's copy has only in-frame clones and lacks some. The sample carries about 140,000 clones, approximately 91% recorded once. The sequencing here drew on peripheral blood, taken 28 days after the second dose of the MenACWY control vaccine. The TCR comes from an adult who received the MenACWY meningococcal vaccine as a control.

The CDR3 region has the DNA TGTGCCAGCAGCCCTCGGGACGGGTATAATTCACCCCTCCACTTT. Its translation: CASSPRDGYNSPLHF. The chain couples TRBV28 to TRBJ1-6, with a weak D call TRBD1 (5 bases). Trimming shortened V by 6 bases and J by 4 bases, and 13 bases separated the two germline ends. The CDR3 runs 15 residues. Germline V gene sequence: CDR1 MDHEN, CDR2 SYDVKM.